The 27 T cell receptor beta chains presented below share a single source sample, sequenced in a study of cytomegalovirus exposure and HLA in healthy donors (dated by TCRdb to the late 2010s). Library prep was done by the immunoSEQ multiplex PCR assay. TCRdb holds this immuneACCESS table with in-frame rearrangements only. Some clones are missing; in checked studies, unresolved V genes explain under half, and the rest has no known cause. Here the sample has fewer than 120,000 clones; roughly 90% occur a single time. The top ten clonotypes cover over 1.1% of the sample. The sequenced sample consisted of PBMCs. All receptors come from a woman in her 30s in good health and CMV-seropositive.

The chain is built from TRBV7-2 and TRBJ1-5; 9 bases agree with TRBD1. The CDR3 length is 15 residues. Per the germline V gene, CDR1 is SGHTA and CDR2 is FQGNSA. With 6 bases clipped from V and 7 bases from J, the junction kept 10 bases outside the gene matches. The CDR3 region has the DNA TGTGCCAGCAGGCTTACAGGGGGCGCGGGACAGCCCCAGCATTTT. Its protein is CASRLTGGAGQPQHF.

The chain links TRBV7-9 to TRBJ2-3; TRBD2 might be the D (6 bases). The CDR3 loop spans 17 amino acids. The V end was cut by 0 bases, the J end by 1 base, with 14 bases between. CDR1 and CDR2 from the germline V gene are SEHNR and FQNEAQ (reference sequence). CDR3 sequence reads: CASSLALGGVGTDTQYF. CDR3 sequence (DNA): TGTGCCAGCAGCTTAGCTCTCGGGGGAGTAGGCACAGATACGCAGTATTTT.

This chain joins TRBV18 and TRBJ1-1, with 7 bases that match TRBD1. J lost 10 bases, V lost 3 bases, and 11 bases had no gene match. The CDR3 runs to 14 residues. Germline values: CDR1 KGHSH, CDR2 LQKENI. For the CDR3, the DNA is TGTGCCAGCTCACCGATCCCGGGACAGTGTTCAGCTTTCTTT. Residues: CASSPIPGQCSAFF.

This clone was picked up a small number of times. The CDR3 reads CASSPSAPGTPNEQFF. The CDR3 bases are TGTGCCAGCAGCCCTTCAGCCCCGGGGACTCCTAATGAGCAGTTCTTC. The genes are TRBV7-9 and TRBJ2-1; the D gene is possibly TRBD2 (6 bases). Trimming pared 5 bases from V and 7 bases from J, leaving 21 bases between. Germline lookup yields CDR1 SEHNR and CDR2 FQNEAQ (reference sequence). This CDR3 comprises 16 residues.

This chain joins TRBV5-1 and TRBJ2-7; 12 bases map to TRBD2. The CDR3 extends over 15 amino acids. The junction had 6 bases not matched to a gene; V was cut back by 4 bases and J by 4 bases. CDR1 and CDR2 (germline): SGHRS, YFSETQ. The CDR3 is CASSNGLAGTYEQYF. The CDR3 bases are TGCGCCAGCAGCAACGGACTAGCGGGAACGTACGAGCAGTACTTC.

The chain couples TRBV29-1 to TRBJ2-7; 10 nucleotides agree with TRBD2. Trimming at V came to 5 bases and at J to 2 bases, leaving 6 bases not matched to a gene. The CDR3 contains 14 residues. The V gene's germline CDR1 is SQVTM and CDR2 ANQGSEA. CDR3 DNA: TGCAGCGTTCGGACTAGCGGAAGCACCTACGAGCAGTACTTC. As protein: CSVRTSGSTYEQYF.

The chain employs TRBV7-2 and TRBJ2-7, with 12 bases aligning to TRBD1. Per the germline V gene, CDR1 is SGHTA and CDR2 is FQGNSA. The CDR3 totals 16 residues. The V and J ends lost 0 bases and 6 bases, in that order; junction bases with no gene match: 6. In nucleotides, the CDR3 is TGTGCCAGCAGCTTAGCGGGGGGACAGGGGGCCTCCGAGCAGTACTTC. This codes for CASSLAGGQGASEQYF.

V usage is TRBV18 and J usage is TRBJ2-3, with a tentative D call TRBD1 (5 bases). With 2 bases removed from V and 4 bases from J, the gap between germline ends came to 10 bases. The CDR3 sequence is 14 residues long. In germline, CDR1 is KGHSH, CDR2 LQKENI. This CDR3 reads CASSPERGPDTQYF. CDR3 nucleotide sequence: TGTGCCAGCTCACCAGAAAGGGGCCCAGATACGCAGTATTTT.

The chain couples TRBV6-5 to TRBJ2-1, with 12 bases fitting TRBD2. The length of the CDR3 is 15 residues. Trimming at V came to 6 bases and at J to 7 bases, leaving 7 bases not matched to a gene. Looked up from germline, CDR1 is MNHEY and CDR2 is SVGAGI. CDR3 bases: TGTGCCAGCAGCCGGGGACTAGCGGGTGAGAATGAGCAGTTCTTC. Translation gives CASSRGLAGENEQFF.

This chain links TRBV6-1 with TRBJ1-4; unclear D gene. The V end was cut by 3 bases, the J end by 6 bases, with 14 bases between. The germline CDR1 and CDR2 sequences are MNHNS and SASEGT. This CDR3 has 15 amino acids. The CDR3 coding sequence is TGTGCCAGCAGTGAGGACTACGCCCGTGATGAAAAACTGTTTTTT. It codes for CASSEDYARDEKLFF.

This clone was seen once. The gene calls are TRBV9 and TRBJ2-3; TRBD2 matches at 7 bases. The CDR3 has 15 amino acids. Germline CDR1 and CDR2: SGDLS and YYNGEE. With V trimmed by 0 bases and J by 5 bases, 6 bases remained unmatched. The CDR3, as DNA: TGTGCCAGCAGCGTAGGGGAGGGCCGTGGAGATACGCAGTATTTT. This codes for CASSVGEGRGDTQYF. The variable domain in full, completed from reference TRBV9 and TRBJ2-3, reads DSGVTQTPKHLITATGQRVTLRCSPRSGDLSVYWYQQSLDQGLQFLIQYYNGEERAKGNILERFSAQQFPDLHSELNLSSLELGDSALYFCASSVGEGRGDTQYFGPGTRLTVL.

CDR3 residues: CASQTIRGKRNTEAFF. CDR3 nucleotides: TGTGCCAGCCAAACAATCAGGGGGAAAAGGAACACTGAAGCTTTCTTT. The rearrangement uses TRBV27 and TRBJ1-1, with 7 bases fitting TRBD1. The CDR3 covers 16 residues. Germline V gene lookup returns CDR1 MNHEY and CDR2 SMNVEV (reference sequence). V trimming: 8 bases; J trimming: 1 base; junction bases outside the gene matches: 13.

V usage is TRBV7-9 and J usage is TRBJ2-7; a possible D gene is TRBD1 (5 bases). This CDR3 has 15 residues. The ends were cut back, 3 bases at V and 6 bases at J, with 18 bases in the middle. The germline gives CDR1 SEHNR, CDR2 FQNEAQ (reference sequence). This chain's CDR3 is CASSFGTGRPPEQYF. The CDR3 DNA is TGTGCCAGCAGCTTTGGAACAGGCCGGCCCCCCGAGCAGTACTTC. The full variable domain, its missing parts supplied by reference TRBV7-9 and TRBJ2-7, is DTGVSQNPRHKITKRGQNVTFRCDPISEHNRLYWYRQTLGQGPEFLTYFQNEAQLEKSRLLSDRFSAERPKGSFSTLEIQRTEQGDSAMYLCASSFGTGRPPEQYFGPGTRLTVT.

In this sample, this clone turned up a few times. In DNA, the CDR3 is TGTGCCAGCAGTTACCTAAATTCACCCCTCCACTTT. Protein: CASSYLNSPLHF. The rearrangement uses TRBV6-5 and TRBJ1-6, with unresolved D. This CDR3 region has 12 residues. Trimming removed 2 bases at V and 7 bases at J, with 3 bases between. In germline, CDR1 is MNHEY, CDR2 SVGAGI.

The chain has TRBV7-2 and TRBJ2-7; 8 bases align to TRBD2. With V trimmed by 7 bases and J by 6 bases, 14 bases remained unmatched. The CDR3 has 15 residues. Germline lookup yields CDR1 SGHTA and CDR2 FQGNSA. This CDR3 reads CASNWNGRASPEQYF. The CDR3 DNA reads TGTGCCAGCAACTGGAACGGGAGGGCCAGTCCCGAGCAGTACTTC.

The chain has TRBV5-1 and TRBJ1-2; the D gene is possibly TRBD1 (5 bases). Germline V gene lookup returns CDR1 SGHRS and CDR2 YFSETQ. Between the trimmed V and J ends, which lost 5 bases and 2 bases, there was a span of 10 bases. This CDR3 is 13 amino acids long. The DNA for the CDR3 is TGCGCCAGCAGTGTGGGGCAGAACTATGGCTACACCTTC. This translates into CASSVGQNYGYTF.

The rearrangement joins TRBV4-1 to TRBJ1-2; D is undetermined. The CDR3 runs to 15 residues. Germline CDR1 is MGHRA and CDR2 is YSYEKL. Trimming left V 0 bases short and J 0 bases short, with 8 bases between. In DNA, the CDR3 is TGCGCCAGCAGCCAAGATCCCGGAGCTAACTATGGCTACACCTTC. This codes for CASSQDPGANYGYTF.

This clone was counted a single time. The chain has TRBV19 and TRBJ2-7; a possible D gene is TRBD1 (6 bases). The V end lost 4 bases, the J end lost 5 bases, and 18 bases lay between the germline ends. The length of the CDR3 is 15 residues. CDR1 and CDR2 (germline): LNHDA, SQIVND (reference sequence). The CDR3: CASSKGDMLQNEQYF. DNA of the CDR3: TGTGCCAGTAGTAAGGGGGACATGCTACAAAACGAGCAGTACTTC.

This clone was seen only once. The gene calls are TRBV10-3 and TRBJ2-7; TRBD2 matches 8 bases. This CDR3 is built from 14 residues. Losses at the gene ends were 4 bases for V and 2 bases for J; bases not matched to a gene: 4. CDR1 ENHRY and CDR2 SYGVKD come from the germline V gene. CDR3 region: CAISVDGRAYEQYF. Here the CDR3 DNA reads TGTGCCATCAGTGTGGACGGGAGGGCCTACGAGCAGTACTTC.

The chain recombines TRBV19 with TRBJ2-2; no clear D. V dropped 1 base and J dropped 4 bases, with 4 bases sitting between them. Germline lookup yields CDR1 LNHDA and CDR2 SQIVND (reference sequence). The CDR3 consists of 13 residues. The CDR3 DNA sequence: TGTGCCAGTAGTATAGCGAGCACCGGGGAGCTGTTTTTT. As protein: CASSIASTGELFF. The variable domain in full, with the rest retrieved from reference TRBV19 and TRBJ2-2, is DGGITQSPKYLFRKEGQNVTLSCEQNLNHDAMYWYRQDPGQGLRLIYYSQIVNDFQKGDIAEGYSVSREKKESFPLTVTSAQKNPTAFYLCASSIASTGELFFGEGSRLTVL.

The rearrangement links TRBV5-4 to TRBJ1-1; 7 bases map to TRBD1. Looked up from germline, CDR1 is SGHNT and CDR2 is YYREEE (reference sequence). V was clipped by 4 bases and J by 1 base; unmatched bases: 10. The CDR3 totals 16 residues. The CDR3 DNA is TGTGCCAGCAGCCCACTTAGGGGGCGGGGGAACACTGAAGCTTTCTTT. Translation gives CASSPLRGRGNTEAFF.

The V and J genes are TRBV2 and TRBJ1-2; D may be TRBD1 (5 bases). The germline CDR1 and CDR2 sequences are SNHLY and FYNNEI. The CDR3 has 14 amino acids. V gave up 3 bases and J gave up 4 bases, with 12 bases separating them. CDR3 coding DNA: TGTGCCAGCAGTGATTTTGGGGCAGGCTATGGCTACACCTTC. This gives the protein CASSDFGAGYGYTF.

The chain links TRBV6-5 to TRBJ2-5; 11 nucleotides align to TRBD2. CDR1 MNHEY and CDR2 SVGAGI come from the germline V gene. The CDR3 spans 15 residues. V shed 6 bases, J shed 4 bases, and the junction held 7 bases outside the gene matches. The CDR3 coding sequence is TGTGCCAGCAGAACTAGCGGGGGAGATGGAGAGACCCAGTACTTC. It is translated as CASRTSGGDGETQYF.

The chain combines TRBV6-1 with TRBJ1-5, with a possible D match to TRBD1 (5 bases). Looked up from germline, CDR1 is MNHNS and CDR2 is SASEGT. The V gene lost 4 bases and the J gene lost 0 bases, with 10 bases spanning the gap. The CDR3 spans 15 residues. The CDR3 coding sequence is TGTGCCAGCAGTGGACAGCCTTATAGCAATCAGCCCCAGCATTTT. This codes for CASSGQPYSNQPQHF.

This clone was counted a few times. V gene TRBV4-1 combines with J gene TRBJ2-7; 10 positions match TRBD2. The length of the CDR3 is 16 residues. Germline V gene data show CDR1 as MGHRA and CDR2 as YSYEKL. Unmatched junction bases numbered 8, after V lost 0 bases and J lost 6 bases. Written as DNA, the CDR3 is TGCGCCAGCAGCCAAGAGATAGCGGGGGGTAGGGCCGAGCAGTACTTC. It specifies CASSQEIAGGRAEQYF.

The rearrangement links TRBV7-2 to TRBJ1-6, with TRBD1 as a possible D gene (5 bases). Trimming left V 5 bases short and J 11 bases short, with 13 bases between. Germline-derived CDR1 and CDR2 are SGHTA and FQGNSA. This CDR3 contains 13 residues. Here the CDR3 reads CASSLSQVAPLHF. The DNA for the CDR3 is TGTGCCAGCAGCCTATCACAGGTGGCACCCCTCCACTTT.

This clone was recorded once. The V and J genes are TRBV7-6 and TRBJ2-1, with a weak D call TRBD2 (5 bases). CDR1 is SGHVS, CDR2 FNYEAQ, per germline. The germline V and J ends were trimmed by 5 bases and 3 bases, with 17 bases remaining between them. The CDR3 is made up of 16 amino acids. The CDR3 loop is CASSTPRGSRYNEQFF. CDR3 sequence (DNA): TGTGCCAGCAGCACCCCGCGCGGGTCCCGCTACAATGAGCAGTTCTTC.